The next 22 T cell receptor beta chains were all read from a single sample in a study of T cells in Graves' hyperthyroidism and ophthalmopathy. RNA transcripts provided the source from which TCR beta CDR3 regions were amplified. The HTBI primer set served for first-round RT-PCR of the TCR CDR3. TCRdb reprocessed the multiplex PCR reads with MiXCR, giving one entry per CDR3 protein. The sample consists of around 600,000 distinct CDR3 sequences, roughly 15% of them appearing once. The source material was blood. The receptors shown here come from a woman aged 50 to 60 with Graves' ophthalmopathy.

The sample holds a few counts of this clonotype. The chain joins TRBV18 to TRBJ2-1; possibly TRBD1 or TRBD2 for D (5 bases each). Germline lookup yields CDR1 KGHSH and CDR2 LQKENI. This CDR3 contains 15 residues. The germline V and J ends were trimmed by 0 bases and 4 bases, with 10 bases remaining between them. The CDR3 nucleotides read TGTGCCAGCTCACCACCGGGACCCAAGTACAATGAGCAGTTCTTC. Amino acid sequence: CASSPPGPKYNEQFF.

This clonotype appeared many times. The V and J genes are TRBV3-2 and TRBJ2-5; the table names TRBD1, a call not compared with the DNA. TRBV3-2 is termed a pseudogene. The CDR3 totals 15 residues. CDR3 loop: CASSPGSVEQETQYF. CDR3 DNA sequence: TGTGCCAGCAGCCCGGGATCAGTGGAACAAGAGACCCAGTACTTC.

The CDR3 nucleotides are TGCGCCAGCAGCTCCGGACAGGAATATGGCTACACCTTC. As protein: CASSSGQEYGYTF. This chain links TRBV5-1 with TRBJ1-2, with 7 bases that match TRBD1. The CDR3 has 13 amino acids. Germline values: CDR1 SGHRS, CDR2 YFSETQ. V lost 3 bases to trimming and J lost 5 bases; unmatched junction nucleotides: 4.

The table lists this clonotype with a few counts. CDR3 coding DNA: TGTGCCAGCAGCGTGGACCCGGGGGCGAACACCGGGGAGCTGTTTTTT. Residues: CASSVDPGANTGELFF. The chain is built from TRBV9 and TRBJ2-2; tentatively, D is TRBD2 (6 bases). The CDR3 spans 16 residues. Germline V gene lookup returns CDR1 SGDLS and CDR2 YYNGEE. V was cut by 2 bases and J by 0 bases, with 11 bases left in between. Variable domain in full (rest from reference TRBV9 and TRBJ2-2): DSGVTQTPKHLITATGQRVTLRCSPRSGDLSVYWYQQSLDQGLQFLIQYYNGEERAKGNILERFSAQQFPDLHSELNLSSLELGDSALYFCASSVDPGANTGELFFGEGSRLTVL.

This clonotype was observed at least ten times. The chain recombines TRBV6-1 with TRBJ2-7; 7 nucleotides agree with TRBD1. The CDR3 is made up of 14 amino acids. V shed 6 bases, J shed 2 bases, and the junction held 7 bases outside the gene matches. Germline loops: CDR1 MNHNS, CDR2 SASEGT. CDR3 sequence (DNA): TGTGCCAGCAGCCCGGACAGGAGAACCTACGAGCAGTACTTC. Protein: CASSPDRRTYEQYF.

The chain joins TRBV4-3 to TRBJ1-2; a weak D match, TRBD1 (5 bases). Trimming removed 1 base from V and 3 bases from J, with 12 bases in between. Germline lookup yields CDR1 LGHNA and CDR2 YSLEER. CDR3 length: 15 residues. CDR3 in amino acids: CASSQARGGHYGYTF. The CDR3 bases are TGCGCCAGCAGCCAAGCGAGGGGCGGCCACTATGGCTACACCTTC.

This clonotype was detected ten times or more. V and J are TRBV7-2 and TRBJ2-5; TRBD1 is a possible D gene (6 bases). Germline loops: CDR1 SGHTA, CDR2 FQGNSA. Trimming took 0 bases from V and 5 from J, leaving 13 bases between them. This CDR3 is 15 amino acids long. CDR3 nucleotides: TGTGCCAGCAGCTTAGCGGGGGCGCAAAGGGAGACCCAGTACTTC. This translates into CASSLAGAQRETQYF.

This sequence joins TRBV4-3 and TRBJ1-2, with TRBD1 as a possible D gene (5 bases). Trimming removed 0 bases from V and 5 bases from J, with 16 bases in between. Germline lookup yields CDR1 LGHNA and CDR2 YSLEER. The CDR3 is made up of 16 amino acids. The CDR3 bases are TGCGCCAGCAGCCAAGATCTGGGTGCAGGGCATTATGGCTACACCTTC. Protein sequence: CASSQDLGAGHYGYTF.

Many counts were recorded for this clonotype. V is TRBV11-3 and J is TRBJ2-2, with 8 bases aligning to TRBD2. V shed 5 bases and J 3 bases; nucleotides not matched to a gene: 17. In germline, CDR1 is SGHNT, CDR2 YENEEA. This CDR3 region has 19 residues. DNA for the CDR3: TGTGCCAGCAGCCCAGAGCGAGCGGGAGAGGAGTTTGACACCGGGGAGCTGTTTTTT. Amino acid sequence: CASSPERAGEEFDTGELFF.

This clonotype was seen at least ten times. The rearrangement uses TRBV11-1 and TRBJ1-1; the D is unclear. CDR3 length equals 14 residues. From germline, CDR1 is SGHAT and CDR2 FQDESV (reference sequence). The V end was cut by 3 bases, the J end by 1 base, with 9 bases between. CDR3 bases: TGTGCCAGCAGCTTCCTTGTCAGGAACACTGAAGCTTTCTTT. Residues: CASSFLVRNTEAFF. Together with reference TRBV11-1 and TRBJ1-1, the CDR3 gives the full variable domain: EAEVAQSPRYKITEKSQAVAFWCDPISGHATLYWYRQILGQGPELLVQFQDESVVDDSQLPKDRFSAERLKGVDSTLKIQPAELGDSAMYLCASSFLVRNTEAFFGQGTRLTVV.

This chain connects TRBV9 to TRBJ2-1; 9 bases line up with TRBD2. The CDR3 is 15 amino acids. The germline CDR1 and CDR2 sequences are SGDLS and YYNGEE. V was clipped by 2 bases and J by 8 bases; unmatched bases: 8. CDR3 bases: TGTGCCAGCAGCGTGGAACTAGCGGGCACGCATGAGCAGTTCTTC. Protein product: CASSVELAGTHEQFF.

The chain couples TRBV24-1 to TRBJ2-2; D not resolved. The V end lost 2 bases, the J end lost 0 bases, and 9 bases lay between the germline ends. CDR1 is KGHDR, CDR2 SFDVKD, per germline. This CDR3 has 16 residues. CDR3 coding DNA: TGTGCCACCAGTGATTCCCGCCTATCGAACACCGGGGAGCTGTTTTTT. Amino acid sequence: CATSDSRLSNTGELFF.

This clonotype was seen repeatedly, ten times or more. The V gene is TRBV15, the J gene TRBJ1-2; D is perhaps TRBD1 (5 bases). CDR3 size: 14 residues. The germline gives CDR1 LNHNV, CDR2 YYDKDF (reference sequence). Trimming removed 6 bases from V and 5 bases from J, with 16 bases in between. CDR3 coding DNA: TGTGCCACCAGTTTAGGACAAGTCCTTTATGGCTACACCTTC. It translates to CATSLGQVLYGYTF.

This clonotype has just a few counts. The V gene is TRBV20-1, the J gene TRBJ2-3, with D uncertain. Germline V gene data show CDR1 as DFQATT and CDR2 as SNEGSKA (reference sequence). V was trimmed by 2 bases and J by 1 base, leaving 10 bases between them. The CDR3 length is 14 residues. CDR3: CSARSSQGTDTQYF. Here the CDR3 DNA reads TGCAGTGCTAGATCCTCGCAGGGCACAGATACGCAGTATTTT.

The gene calls are TRBV10-3 and TRBJ2-2; 8 positions agree with TRBD1. The V segment lost 3 bases and the J segment 2 bases; nucleotides outside the gene matches: 2. The germline V gene encodes CDR1 ENHRY and CDR2 SYGVKD. The CDR3 spans 15 residues. For the CDR3, the DNA is TGTGCCATCAGTGATGGACAGGGTAACACCGGGGAGCTGTTTTTT. This encodes CAISDGQGNTGELFF.

This clonotype was counted at least ten times. The rearrangement links TRBV30 to TRBJ1-1, with D possibly TRBD1 on 5 matching bases. This CDR3 has 13 residues. Trimming took off 5 bases at V and 6 bases at J, with 16 bases between the two ends. Per the germline V gene, CDR1 is GTSNPN and CDR2 is SVGIG (reference sequence). CDR3 in DNA: TGTGCCTGGTCAAGATCGGGGGTCCCTGAAGCTTTCTTT. Its translation is CAWSRSGVPEAFF. The full variable domain, in which reference TRBV30 and TRBJ1-1 provide the parts outside the CDR3, is SQTIHQWPATLVQPVGSPLSLECTVEGTSNPNLYWYRQAAGRGLQLLFYSVGIGQISSEVPQNLSASRPQDRQFILSSKKLLLSDSGFYLCAWSRSGVPEAFFGQGTRLTVV.

This clonotype has more than one count but fewer than ten. This rearrangement joins TRBV14 to TRBJ2-2; the D gene is possibly TRBD2 (6 bases). The CDR3 loop spans 17 amino acids. Germline loops: CDR1 SGHDN, CDR2 FVKESK. Trimming cost V 3 bases and J 1 base, with 15 bases left between them. The CDR3 spells CASSHMEGMMNTGELFF. The CDR3 DNA follows: TGTGCCAGCAGCCATATGGAGGGAATGATGAACACCGGGGAGCTGTTTTTT.

This clonotype was seen at least ten times. V usage is TRBV3-1 and J usage is TRBJ1-1, with 7 bases identical to TRBD1. CDR1 is LGHDT, CDR2 YNNKEL, per germline (reference sequence). V dropped 4 bases and J dropped 1; count of bases not matched to a gene: 6. The CDR3 runs to 15 residues. The CDR3 reads CASSRWGQSNTEAFF. CDR3 nucleotides: TGTGCCAGCAGCCGCTGGGGACAGTCGAACACTGAAGCTTTCTTT.

On this clonotype itself: Possible read error: a much larger clone is one base away. The gene calls are TRBV7-8 and TRBJ1-5, with D possibly matching TRBD1 (6 bases). CDR1 and CDR2 (germline): SGHVS, FQNEAQ. This CDR3 contains 16 residues. CDR3 DNA sequence: TGTGCCAGCAGCTTATTACACACTCCAGGGGAACAGCCCCAGCGTTTT. This codes for CASSLLHTPGEQPQRF.

This clonotype was counted at least ten times. V is TRBV20-1 and J is TRBJ2-7; 10 bases are a match to TRBD2. Losses at the gene ends were 5 bases for V and 2 bases for J; bases not matched to a gene: 6. CDR3 length: 14 amino acids. CDR1 is DFQATT and CDR2 is SNEGSKA in the germline V gene (reference sequence). The CDR3 is CSAPLAGVPYEQYF. DNA for the CDR3: TGCAGTGCTCCTCTAGCGGGAGTACCCTACGAGCAGTACTTC.

This clonotype was counted ten times or more. The V call is TRBV7-2, the J call TRBJ2-1, with D possibly matching TRBD1 (6 bases). The germline V gene has CDR1 SGHTA and CDR2 FQGNSA. The germline V and J ends were trimmed by 6 bases and 7 bases, with 16 bases remaining between them. CDR3 size: 14 residues. CDR3 nucleotide sequence: TGTGCCAGCAGACAAGGGGGTCGAGGAAATGAGCAGTTCTTC. The encoded protein is CASRQGGRGNEQFF.

This clonotype was seen ten or more times. This rearrangement joins TRBV6-1 to TRBJ1-1; 8 nucleotides agree with TRBD1. CDR1 MNHNS and CDR2 SASEGT come from the germline V gene. There are 15 residues in the CDR3. The junction had 6 bases not matched to a gene; V was cut back by 5 bases and J by 1 base. The CDR3 DNA reads TGTGCCAGCAGTCGGACAGGGCGAGGGAACACTGAAGCTTTCTTT. Its translation: CASSRTGRGNTEAFF.